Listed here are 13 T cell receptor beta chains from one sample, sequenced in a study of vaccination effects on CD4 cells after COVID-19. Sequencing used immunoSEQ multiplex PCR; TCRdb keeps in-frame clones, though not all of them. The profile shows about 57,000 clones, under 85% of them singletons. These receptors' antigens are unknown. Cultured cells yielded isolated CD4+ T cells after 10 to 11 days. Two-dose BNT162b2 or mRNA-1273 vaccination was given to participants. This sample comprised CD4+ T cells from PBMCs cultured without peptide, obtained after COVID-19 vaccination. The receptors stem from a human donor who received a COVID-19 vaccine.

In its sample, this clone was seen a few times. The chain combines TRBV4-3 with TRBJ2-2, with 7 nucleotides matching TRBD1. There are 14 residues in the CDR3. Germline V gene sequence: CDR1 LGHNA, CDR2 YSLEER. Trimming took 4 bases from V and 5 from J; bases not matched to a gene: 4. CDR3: CASSPLQGTGELFF. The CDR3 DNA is TGCGCCAGCAGCCCTTTACAGGGGACCGGGGAGCTGTTTTTT.

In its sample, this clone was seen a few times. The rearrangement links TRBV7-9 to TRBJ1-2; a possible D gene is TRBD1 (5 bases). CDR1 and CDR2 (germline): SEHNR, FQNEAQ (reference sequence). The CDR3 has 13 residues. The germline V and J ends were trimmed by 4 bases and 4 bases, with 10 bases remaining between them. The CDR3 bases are TGTGCCAGCAGCTCCGACAGAATCTATGGCTACACCTTC. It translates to CASSSDRIYGYTF.

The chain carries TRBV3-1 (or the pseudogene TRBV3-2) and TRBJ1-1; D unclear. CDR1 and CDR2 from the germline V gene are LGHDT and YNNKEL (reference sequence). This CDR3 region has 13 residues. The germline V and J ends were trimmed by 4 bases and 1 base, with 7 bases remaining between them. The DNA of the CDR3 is TGTGCCAGCAGCCCATATGGGAACACTGAAGCTTTCTTT. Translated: CASSPYGNTEAFF.

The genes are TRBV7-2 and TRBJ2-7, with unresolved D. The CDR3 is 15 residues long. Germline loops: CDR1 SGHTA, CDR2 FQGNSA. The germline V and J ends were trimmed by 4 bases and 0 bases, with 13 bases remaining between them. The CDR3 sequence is CASSSMGILSYEQYF. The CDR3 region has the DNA TGTGCCAGCAGCTCAATGGGGATCCTCTCCTACGAGCAGTACTTC. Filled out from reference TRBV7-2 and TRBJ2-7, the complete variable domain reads GAGVSQSPSNKVTEKGKDVELRCDPISGHTALYWYRQSLGQGLEFLIYFQGNSAPDKSGLPSDRFSAERTGGSVSTLTIQRTQQEDSAVYLCASSSMGILSYEQYFGPGTRLTVT.

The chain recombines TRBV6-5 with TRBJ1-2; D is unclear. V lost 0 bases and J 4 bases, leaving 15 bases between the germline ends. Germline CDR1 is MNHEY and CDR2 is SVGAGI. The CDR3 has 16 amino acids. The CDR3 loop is CASSYSVPRAGYGYTF. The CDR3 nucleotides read TGTGCCAGCAGTTACTCGGTCCCTAGGGCAGGCTATGGCTACACCTTC.

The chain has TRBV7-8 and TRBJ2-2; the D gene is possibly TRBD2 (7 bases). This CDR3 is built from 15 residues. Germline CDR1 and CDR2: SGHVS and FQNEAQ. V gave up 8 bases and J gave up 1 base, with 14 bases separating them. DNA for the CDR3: TGTGCCAGCTTTGGGGGGGGCTTGAACACCGGGGAGCTGTTTTTT. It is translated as CASFGGGLNTGELFF.

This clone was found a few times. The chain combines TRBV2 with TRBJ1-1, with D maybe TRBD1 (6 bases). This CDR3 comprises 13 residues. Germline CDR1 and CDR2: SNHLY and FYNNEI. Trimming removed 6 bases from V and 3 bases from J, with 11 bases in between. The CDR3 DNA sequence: TGTGCCAGCAGCGGCACAGGGTACACTGAAGCTTTCTTT. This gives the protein CASSGTGYTEAFF. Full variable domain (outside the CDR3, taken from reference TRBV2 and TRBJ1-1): EPEVTQTPSHQVTQMGQEVILRCVPISNHLYFYWYRQILGQKVEFLVSFYNNEISEKSEIFDDQFSVERPDGSNFTLKIRSTKLEDSAMYFCASSGTGYTEAFFGQGTRLTVV.

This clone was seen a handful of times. The CDR3 loop reads CASSDGSYGYTF. As DNA, the CDR3 is TGTGCCAGCAGTGACGGGAGCTATGGCTACACCTTC. The chain links TRBV2 to TRBJ1-2; D call uncertain. This CDR3 has 12 residues. Germline CDR1 and CDR2: SNHLY and FYNNEI. Trimming left V 3 bases short and J 4 bases short, with 6 bases between.

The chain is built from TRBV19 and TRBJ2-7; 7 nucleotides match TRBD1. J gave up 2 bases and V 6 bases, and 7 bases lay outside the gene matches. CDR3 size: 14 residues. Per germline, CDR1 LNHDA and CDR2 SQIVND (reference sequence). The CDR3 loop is CASSAGTAPYEQYF. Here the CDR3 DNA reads TGTGCCAGTAGCGCCGGGACAGCTCCCTACGAGCAGTACTTC.

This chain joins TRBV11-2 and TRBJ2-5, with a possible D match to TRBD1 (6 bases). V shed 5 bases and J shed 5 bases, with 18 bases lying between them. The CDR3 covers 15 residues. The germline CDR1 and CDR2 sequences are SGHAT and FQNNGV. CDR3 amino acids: CASSIRQVVGETQYF. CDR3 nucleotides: TGTGCCAGCAGCATCCGACAGGTCGTTGGCGAGACCCAGTACTTC.

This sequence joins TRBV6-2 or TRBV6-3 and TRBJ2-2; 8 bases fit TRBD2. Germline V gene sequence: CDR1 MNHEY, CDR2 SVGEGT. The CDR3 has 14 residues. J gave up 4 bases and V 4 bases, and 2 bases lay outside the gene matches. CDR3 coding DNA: TGTGCCAGCAGTTTTCGGGGGGGCACCGGGGAGCTGTTTTTT. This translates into CASSFRGGTGELFF.

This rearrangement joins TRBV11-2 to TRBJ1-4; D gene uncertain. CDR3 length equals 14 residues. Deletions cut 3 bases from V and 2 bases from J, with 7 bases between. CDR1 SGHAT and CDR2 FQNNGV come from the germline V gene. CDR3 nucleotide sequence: TGTGCCAGCAGCTTTGGACTGACTAATGAAAAACTGTTTTTT. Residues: CASSFGLTNEKLFF.

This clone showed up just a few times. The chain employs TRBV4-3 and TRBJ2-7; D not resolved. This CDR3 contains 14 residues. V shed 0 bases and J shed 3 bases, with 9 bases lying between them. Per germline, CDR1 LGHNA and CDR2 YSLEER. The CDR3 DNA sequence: TGCGCCAGCAGCCAAGACGCGACGGTCTACGAGCAGTACTTC. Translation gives CASSQDATVYEQYF.